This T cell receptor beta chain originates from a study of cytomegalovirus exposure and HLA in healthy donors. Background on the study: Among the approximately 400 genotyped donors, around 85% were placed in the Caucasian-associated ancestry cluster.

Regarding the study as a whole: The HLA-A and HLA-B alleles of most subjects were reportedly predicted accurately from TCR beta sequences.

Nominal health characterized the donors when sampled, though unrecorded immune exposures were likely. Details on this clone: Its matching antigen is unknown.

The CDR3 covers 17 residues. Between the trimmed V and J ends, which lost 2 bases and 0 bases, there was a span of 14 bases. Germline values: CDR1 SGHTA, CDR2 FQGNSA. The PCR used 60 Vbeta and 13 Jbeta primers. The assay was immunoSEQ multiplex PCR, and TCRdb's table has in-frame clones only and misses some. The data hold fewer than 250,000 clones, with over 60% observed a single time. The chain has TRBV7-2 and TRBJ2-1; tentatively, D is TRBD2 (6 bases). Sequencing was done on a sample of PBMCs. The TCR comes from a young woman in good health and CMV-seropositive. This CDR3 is CASSLRAGQSSYNEQFF. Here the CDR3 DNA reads TGTGCCAGCAGCTTAAGGGCGGGGCAGAGCTCCTACAATGAGCAGTTCTTC.